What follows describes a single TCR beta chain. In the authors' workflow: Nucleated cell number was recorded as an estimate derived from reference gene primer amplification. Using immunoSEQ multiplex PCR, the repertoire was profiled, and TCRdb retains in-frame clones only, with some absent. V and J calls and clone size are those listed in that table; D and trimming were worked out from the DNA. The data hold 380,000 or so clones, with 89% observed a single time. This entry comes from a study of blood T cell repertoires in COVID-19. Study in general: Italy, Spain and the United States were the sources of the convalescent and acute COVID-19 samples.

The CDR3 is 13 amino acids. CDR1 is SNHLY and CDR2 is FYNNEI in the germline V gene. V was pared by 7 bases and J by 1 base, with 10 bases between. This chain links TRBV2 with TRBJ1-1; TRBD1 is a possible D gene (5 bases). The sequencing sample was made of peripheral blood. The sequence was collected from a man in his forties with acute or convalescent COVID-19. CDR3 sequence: CASIRDWNTEAFF. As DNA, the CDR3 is TGTGCCAGCATACGGGACTGGAACACTGAAGCTTTCTTT.